This T cell receptor (beta chain) was retrieved from a study of blood T cell repertoires in COVID-19. Overall study: Researchers got acute and convalescent COVID-19 samples from the United States, Italy and Spain. PBMCs, B-cell-depleted T cells, or T cells were the source of the cDNA or gDNA that made up the material.

V lost 4 bases, J lost 6 bases, and 10 bases stayed unmatched. Germline CDR1 and CDR2: SGHRS and YFSETQ. The CDR3 runs 16 residues. Only in-frame clones appear in the TCRdb table, and some are missing; sequencing was by immunoSEQ multiplex PCR. In the table there are almost 200,000 clones, around 85% of which are singletons. The sequencing input was peripheral blood. The origin of this receptor is a woman aged 70-85 years with acute or convalescent COVID-19. J is TRBJ1-5 and V is TRBV5-1; 10 bases line up with TRBD1. The CDR3 spells CASSPGSTGGSQPQHF. The CDR3 region has the DNA TGCGCCAGCAGCCCAGGATCGACAGGGGGCAGTCAGCCCCAGCATTTT.